A selection of T cell receptor beta chains follows, all from one sample in a study of cytomegalovirus exposure and HLA in healthy donors. Assay: immunoSEQ multiplex PCR; the TCRdb copy retains only in-frame clones and omits some. Seen here are over 130,000 clones, around 82% observed once, and the top ten hold about 2.5%. The specimen was PBMCs. The receptors were gathered from a man aged 45-65 years in good health and CMV-seronegative. Both conserved end residues are part of each CDR3. Fields, in order: D gene, J gene, V gene, clone size, CDR3 DNA, CDR3 protein. A D gene is named only where the DNA matches it firmly. Not every row has a clone size; where given, it reads once, few, many or a size class.

>-|TRBJ1-5|TRBV19|-
TGTGCCAGTACCCAGGAACAGCTCTATCCCCAGCATTTT
CASTQEQLYPQHF
>-|TRBJ2-3|TRBV12-5|-
TGTGCTAGTGGTTTAACTACAGATACGCAGTATTTT
CASGLTTDTQYF
>-|TRBJ2-7|TRBV10-1|few
TGCGCCAGCAGTCCCGGACTAGGGGGATTTGACGAGCAGTACTTC
CASSPGLGGFDEQYF
>TRBD1|TRBJ1-4|TRBV9|-
TGTGCCAGCAGCGTGGGGACAGGGAAAAAACTGTTTTTT
CASSVGTGKKLFF
>-|TRBJ2-5|TRBV30|-
TGTGCCTGGGGTCTGGCAGGTAGTCGCCAAGAGACCCAGTACTTC
CAWGLAGSRQETQYF
>TRBD1|TRBJ2-2|TRBV6-1|-
TGTGCCACCACGGGACAGGGAAGGAACGGGGAGCTGTTTTTT
CATTGQGRNGELFF
>TRBD2|TRBJ2-7|TRBV7-9|once
TGTGCCAGCAGTCCCACTAGCGGGAACTCCGAGCAGTACTTC
CASSPTSGNSEQYF
>TRBD1|TRBJ1-5|TRBV5-6|-
TGTGCCAGCAGCTCTACAGGGGCTGCTCAGCCCCAGCATTTT
CASSSTGAAQPQHF
>TRBD1|TRBJ1-2|TRBV7-2|-
TGTGCCAGCAGCTTAGATTTGAGGGCAGGGGGGGGCTACACCTTC
CASSLDLRAGGGYTF
>-|TRBJ2-7|TRBV5-6|-
TGTGCCAGCAGCCCGGATGGGGCGACAGGCTACGAGCAGTACTTC
CASSPDGATGYEQYF
>TRBD2|TRBJ2-7|TRBV5-8|-
TGTGCCAGCAGCTCGGGACGGGGAGGGGAGCAGTACTTC
CASSSGRGGEQYF
>-|TRBJ2-5|TRBV21-1|-
TGTGCCAGCAGCACAGTAGCGGCAGAGACCCAGTACTTC
CASSTVAAETQYF